The clone carrying this T cell receptor beta chain was seen once. V trimming: 4 bases; J trimming: 10 bases; junction bases outside the gene matches: 3. This CDR3 spans 14 amino acids. CDR1 and CDR2 from the germline V gene are SGHDT and YYEEEE. The data were taken from a study of blood T cell repertoires in COVID-19. Methods used by the authors: Amplifying reference gene primers gave estimates of nucleated cell counts. Data came from immunoSEQ multiplex PCR; TCRdb stores just in-frame clones and leaves some out. The V and J calls and clone size come from that table; D and trimming were worked out from the DNA. This table has 70,000 to 100,000 clones, around nine tenths appearing once.

Sequencing was performed on peripheral blood. The origin of this receptor is a woman aged 70-85 years with acute or convalescent COVID-19. The V gene is TRBV5-6, the J gene TRBJ2-3; 16 positions agree with TRBD2. In DNA form, the CDR3 reads TGTGCCAGCAGCACGGGACTAGCGGGAGGGGCGCAGTATTTT. Its protein is CASSTGLAGGAQYF.